The source of this TCR beta chain is a study of cytomegalovirus exposure and HLA in healthy donors (dated by TCRdb to the late 2010s). As for the study more broadly: An earlier analysis of some 600 of the donors reported about 260 Gb of sequence data and 90 million to 120 million unique TCR beta sequences obtained from around 180 million T cells. An early release covering just under 650 HLA-typed donors comprised 300 to 350 gigabases of sequencing data and around 80 million unique TCR sequences. Of the 300 to 450 genotyped donors, over 70% fell in the genetic ancestry cluster associated with self-reported Caucasian donors. The study aimed to test whether signatures of past pathogen exposure could be identified by cataloging public T cell receptors. Using immunosequencing, the study profiled T cell repertoires from 640 or so subjects and related those repertoires to cytomegalovirus serostatus. In addition to the first cohort of 650 to 750 subjects, a separate validation cohort of under 150 different subjects was used. The study combined high-throughput TCR immunosequencing, statistical association of individual TCRs with disease status, and machine learning to predict cytomegalovirus infection status. In a later analysis, previously published TCR beta repertoires from fewer than 750 donors were re-analyzed and high-resolution HLA genotyping was added so that TCR occurrence patterns could be studied. In the later analysis, no new phenotypic data were used to find candidate immune exposures; instead, reliance was placed on TCR beta sequences and their occurrence across donors. An earlier analysis of roughly 600 of the donors used high-throughput TCR beta sequencing to judge whether each TCR beta V gene segment behaved as functional or pseudogenic. Donor age, sex, ethnicity and CMV serostatus were collected together with the repertoire data. In a later genetic analysis, genome-wide SNP genotypes for about 55% of the roughly 670 donors were used, and that subset was treated as a discovery cohort. All discovery cohort repertoires had been generated using a single sequencing platform. Class I and class II HLA loci were covered by the typing at four-digit resolution. The number of typed donors differed by locus: 629-630 for A, B, C, DRB1 and DQB1; some 540 for DQA1; approximately 610 for DPA1; and roughly 490 for DPB1. A handful of DR-DQ haplotypes were handled as single units for association and clustering because linkage in the cohort was strong. On average, 235,054 unique TCR beta nucleotide sequences were sequenced per donor among 398 genotyped donors of the cohort, with about 17% of those sequences being non-productive. Here is what the overall study found, with its caveats: A later analysis found that TCR association rates varied across HLA loci, with DRB1 alleles showing the most associated TCRs and HLA-C alleles the fewest. Compared with equally common non-associated chains, HLA-associated TCR beta chains in a later analysis were more clonally expanded and had lower generation probabilities. The study listed 164 TCR beta chains as associated with cytomegalovirus. In a later analysis, more than 15,000 TCR beta sequences were associated with specific HLA alleles at a false discovery rate of 0.05. The classifier was reported to diagnose cytomegalovirus status with high specificity and sensitivity in both the original cohort and the validation cohort. A later analysis found that most CMV-associated TCR beta chains appeared HLA-restricted, with HLA associations seemingly driven largely by CMV exposure. Compared with the approximately 600-donor mean, donors in an Asian-associated ancestry cluster had fewer N-insertions in productive TCRs, according to a later genetic analysis. Because HLA typing was unavailable for some donors at each locus, only the typed subset was used in association tests. In an earlier analysis of roughly 500 of the donors, most TCR beta V segments appeared in productive rearrangements about 90% or about 30% of the time, broadly matching IMGT annotations. Some IMGT-functional V segments, including TRBV6-2 and TRBV6-3, could not be distinguished by the 87-base-pair reads and were therefore excluded. Immune exposure information for the cohort was limited to CMV serostatus. Because counts were too low, seventeen rarely observed V segments, including chromosome 9 orphons, were excluded from the earlier analysis of 500 to 700 of the donors. A further reported finding was that TCR beta sequences accurately predicted the HLA-A and HLA-B alleles for most subjects in the first cohort. The authors suggested that the approach could potentially be extended to other disease states and immunological phenotypes. Most TCR sequences were seen in very few donors, while some public TCRs were found in many individuals. Presence/absence analyses assumed roughly uniform sequencing depth across donors, an assumption that may not hold. When HLA alleles, especially DR and DQ, strongly co-occurred, attributing TCR associations to individual alleles was difficult. A cluster of highly shared sequence variants was judged likely to be a technical artifact of the sequencing pipeline. In vitro tests confirmed that a few of the cytomegalovirus-associated TCR beta chains recognize cytomegalovirus antigens. Linkage disequilibrium might explain the correlated functional status among segregating V segments, but an unknown experimental factor could not be excluded. A later analysis reported that several top co-occurrence clusters appeared linked to parvovirus B19, influenza, CMV and Epstein-Barr virus. The cohort was sequenced for TCR beta chains only, and without alpha or paired-chain data the features that could be detected were limited. In a later genetic analysis, a missense DCLRE1C variant was associated with V-gene and J-gene trimming of TCR beta chains, and the association was replicated in an independent cohort.

About this clone itself: The antigen this receptor binds is unknown. No base quality information exists; no much larger clone differs at one position.

The CDR3 sequence holds 14 residues, the cysteine and phenylalanine included. Only CDR3 DNA is held: 42 bases, read in frame from base 1. Trimming takes 5 bases off V and 2 bases off J; junction bases not matched to a gene: 4. CDR1 SEHNR and CDR2 FQNEAQ are derived from the germline V gene (reference sequence). The protocol used for the library was the immunoSEQ multiplex PCR assay. For the multiplex PCR, a mixture combining 60 forward primers for TCR Vbeta segments and 13 reverse primers for TCR Jbeta segments was used. Amplification of the CDR3 region of rearranged TCR beta genes was performed with a multiplex PCR assay on genomic DNA. Amplified TCR beta libraries were sequenced as 87-base-pair reads on the Illumina HiSeq System. Per the authors' processing: A later analysis tallied around 80 million unique TCR beta chains across the 700 or so repertoires, and roughly 11 million of those chains were shared by two or more donors. Raw reads were error-corrected and collapsed into unique sequences by a nearest-neighbor algorithm in which closely related sequences were merged to remove PCR and sequencing errors. To assign V, D and J gene segments, CDR3 sequences were aligned to IMGT reference sequences. Each retained sequence needed at least a six-nucleotide match to both a V gene segment and a J gene segment. Rearrangements were classified as productive when the CDR3 lacked stop codons and remained in frame with V and J, and all other rearrangements were classified as non-productive. CDR3 was defined according to IMGT convention as the region running from the second conserved V-encoded cysteine to the conserved J-encoded phenylalanine. The earlier analysis of 550 to 650 of the donors excluded any sequence lacking an unambiguous match to a single V gene segment. An earlier analysis of a few hundred of the donors called V segments functional above 56.7% productive rearrangements and segregating when the between-donor standard deviation exceeded 5%. A statistical classification framework was built for diagnosing cytomegalovirus status from the catalog of TCR beta chain sequences. V and J gene assignment, in a later analysis, came from comparing TCR nucleotide sequences with IMGT/GENE-DB human TR gene sequences. A later analysis assigned CDR3 sequences and most-parsimonious VDJ recombination scenarios with the TCRdist pipeline. In a later analysis, every TCR beta chain was defined by the combination of its CDR3 amino acid sequence and its V-gene family, and reads without a unique V-gene family were dropped. A later analysis removed several hundred highly shared, low-generation-probability nucleotide sequences to deal with suspected cross-contamination and a sequencing artifact. For each public chain, a later analysis derived a clonal expansion index from normalized ranks of inferred template counts within each repertoire. A later analysis computed generation probabilities with a VDJ recombination model fitted to out-of-frame rearrangements, and checked the results against IGoR. In a later analysis, hypergeometric tests were used to score TCR-TCR, TCR-HLA and TCR-CMV co-occurrence, with a repertoire-size bias correction applied to TCR pairs. To estimate false discovery rates, a later analysis permuted the HLA or CMV assignments 20 times. In a later analysis, co-occurring TCRs were grouped using DBSCAN, with TCRdist sequence similarity added in when clustering inside HLA-allele-positive subsets. Co-occurrence clustering excluded repertoires with fewer than 30,000 or more than 120,000 public chains, plus five with anomalous nucleotide sharing. TCRdb stores this immuneACCESS table with in-frame sequences only. Part of the clones is absent; in the studies checked, under half of the shortfall reflects unresolved V genes, and no reason is known for the rest. The V and J calls and clone size come from that table; D and trimming were worked out from the DNA. The sample table records 150,000 to 200,000 clones; about 65% of these occur just once. The ten most abundant clones make up around 6.9% of the sample.

In total, around 600 healthy bone marrow donors made up the cohort. At the time of sampling, every cohort member was nominally healthy, though immune exposures that went unrecorded were likely present. The donor tested CMV seropositive, placing the donor among the approximately 310 seropositive members of the cohort. Every donor gave a peripheral blood sample, and the peripheral blood mononuclear cells from that sample were used for TCR beta sequencing. The Qiagen DNeasy Blood Extraction Kit was used to extract genomic DNA from the blood cell samples. Rearrangement joined TRBV7-9 to TRBJ1-1; TRBD1 agrees with 8 junctional bases. This TCR was sampled from a man aged 40-50 years in good health and CMV-seropositive. Specimen: PBMCs. This receptor carries the CDR3 CASSLGQGNTEAFF. Read as DNA, the sequence is TGTGCCAGCAGCCTCGGACAGGGAAACACTGAAGCTTTCTTT.